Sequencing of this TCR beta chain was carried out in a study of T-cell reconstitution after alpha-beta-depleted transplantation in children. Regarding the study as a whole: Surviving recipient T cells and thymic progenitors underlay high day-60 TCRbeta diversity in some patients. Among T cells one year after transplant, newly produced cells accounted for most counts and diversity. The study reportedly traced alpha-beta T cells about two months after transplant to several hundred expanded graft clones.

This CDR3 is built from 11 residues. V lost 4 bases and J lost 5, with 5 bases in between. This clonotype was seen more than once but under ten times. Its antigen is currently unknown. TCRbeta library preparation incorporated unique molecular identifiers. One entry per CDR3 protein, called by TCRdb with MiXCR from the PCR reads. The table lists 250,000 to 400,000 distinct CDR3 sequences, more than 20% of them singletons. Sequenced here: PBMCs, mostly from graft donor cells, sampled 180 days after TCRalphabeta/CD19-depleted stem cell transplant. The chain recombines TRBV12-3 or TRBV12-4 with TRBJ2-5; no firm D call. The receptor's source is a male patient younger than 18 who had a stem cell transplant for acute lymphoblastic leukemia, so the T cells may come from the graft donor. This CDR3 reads CASSSIETQYF. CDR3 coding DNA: TGTGCCAGCAGTTCAATCGAGACCCAGTACTTC.